The 21 T cell receptor beta chains reported below all come from one sample, sequenced in a study of metastatic and nonmetastatic thyroid tumors. Each patient came to thyroid surgery without any prior treatment (of any kind). TCRdb ran MiXCR on the PCR reads. There are under 25,000 clones in the sample; around 28% occur only once, and more than 6% lies in the top ten. The source material was blood. The source of these receptors is a female donor with papillary thyroid cancer or a benign thyroid nodule (not recorded which). Some clones in this sample may be carry-over from other donors' samples.

As regards this clone: A read error may explain this, as a much larger clone is one base away. The rearrangement joins TRBV9 to TRBJ2-6; TRBD1 is a possible D gene (7 bases). CDR1 SGDLS and CDR2 YYNGEE come from the germline V gene. The CDR3 runs 17 residues. In DNA form, the CDR3 reads TGTACCAGCAGCCCCAGGGGGGACCGCTCTGGGGCCAACGTCCTGACTTTC. Its protein is CTSSPRGDRSGANVLTF.

This clone turned up a few times. The chain uses TRBV20-1 and TRBJ2-7; D gene unclear. Germline V CDR1 and CDR2: DFQATT, SNEGSKA (reference sequence). Trimming removed 0 bases at V and 0 bases at J, with 12 bases between. This CDR3 contains 15 residues. The CDR3 sequence: CSARDPRSISYEQYF. The CDR3, as DNA: TGCAGTGCTAGAGATCCTAGGTCGATCTCCTACGAGCAGTACTTC.

The chain employs TRBV20-1 and TRBJ1-2; no definite D call. From germline, CDR1 is DFQATT and CDR2 SNEGSKA (reference sequence). The CDR3 has 13 amino acids. Between the trimmed V and J ends, which lost 4 bases and 7 bases, there was a span of 16 bases. The CDR3 sequence: CSAITISFRGYTF. CDR3 coding DNA: TGCAGTGCTATAACGATAAGTTTTCGTGGCTACACCTTC.

This clone was counted only a few times. Other DNA sequences in the same sample also yield this CDR3. The V gene is TRBV2, the J gene TRBJ2-3; maybe TRBD2 (5 bases). Germline-derived CDR1 and CDR2 are SNHLY and FYNNEI. The V and J ends lost 3 bases and 0 bases respectively, with 10 bases between them. This CDR3 contains 15 residues. CDR3 nucleotide sequence: TGTGCCAGCAGTGAGACGGGGTCTAGCACAGATACGCAGTATTTT. Translated: CASSETGSSTDTQYF. Based on the CDR3 plus reference TRBV2 and TRBJ2-3, the full variable domain is EPEVTQTPSHQVTQMGQEVILRCVPISNHLYFYWYRQILGQKVEFLVSFYNNEISEKSEIFDDQFSVERPDGSNFTLKIRSTKLEDSAMYFCASSETGSSTDTQYFGPGTRLTVL.

This clone was observed many times. The V and J genes are TRBV29-1 and TRBJ2-7; TRBD1 agrees at 7 bases. There are 12 residues in the CDR3. Germline V gives CDR1 SQVTM, CDR2 ANQGSEA. J lost 3 bases, V lost 6 bases, and 5 bases had no gene match. Here the CDR3 DNA reads TGCAGCGTCATTGGGGACAGCTACGAGCAGTACTTC. Translating gives CSVIGDSYEQYF.

In its sample, this clone is medium-sized (0.01 to 0.1%). V usage is TRBV20-1 and J usage is TRBJ1-5; D remains unclear. The V gene lost 0 bases and the J gene lost 7 bases, with 10 bases spanning the gap. Germline V gene data show CDR1 as DFQATT and CDR2 as SNEGSKA (reference sequence). The CDR3 has 13 amino acids. The CDR3 nucleotides are TGCAGTGCTAGAGATAGGGAGTCGCAGCCCCAGCATTTT. It is translated as CSARDRESQPQHF.

This chain uses TRBV12-3 or TRBV12-4 with TRBJ2-5; possibly TRBD1 for D (6 bases). Trimming stripped 1 base from V and 11 bases from J, with 20 bases between. CDR3 length equals 15 residues. The CDR3: CASSLELGGHLAQYF. As DNA, the CDR3 is TGTGCCAGCAGTTTAGAGCTAGGGGGACACCTCGCACAGTACTTC.

The chain carries TRBV4-3 and TRBJ2-5; D ambiguous. Per germline, CDR1 LGHNA and CDR2 YSLEER. This CDR3 contains 14 residues. V lost 0 bases and J lost 5, with 10 bases in between. CDR3: CASSQDRHGETQYF. The CDR3 bases are TGCGCCAGCAGCCAAGATCGACATGGGGAGACCCAGTACTTC.

The J gene is TRBJ2-2, the V gene TRBV20-1; D is unresolved. V shed 8 bases and J shed 0 bases, with 25 bases lying between them. Germline-derived CDR1 and CDR2 are DFQATT and SNEGSKA (reference sequence). This CDR3 comprises 18 residues. CDR3 in DNA: TGCAGTCCTATTCGGTTGCAGAGAATACGAGCGAACACCGGGGAGCTGTTTTTT. Its translation is CSPIRLQRIRANTGELFF.

The chain is built from TRBV6-5 and TRBJ2-7; 9 nucleotides agree with TRBD2. In germline, CDR1 is MNHEY, CDR2 SVGAGI. The ends lost 0 bases at V and 0 bases at J; junction bases unmatched: 0. This CDR3 region has 15 residues. The CDR3 sequence: CASSYSSGSSYEQYF. CDR3 in DNA: TGTGCCAGCAGTTACTCTAGCGGGAGCTCCTACGAGCAGTACTTC.

To note about this clone: It may be a read error: a sequence one base away is much more abundant. The CDR3 DNA reads TGCAGTGCTAGAGAGGCTAGAGGGAGGGGCGCAGATACGCAGTATTTT. Translating it yields CSAREARGRGADTQYF. This sequence joins TRBV20-1 and TRBJ2-3; 7 bases map to TRBD2. This CDR3 has 16 residues. The V gene end was trimmed by 0 bases and the J gene end by 4 bases; junction bases not matched to a gene: 10. Germline CDR1 reads DFQATT; CDR2 reads SNEGSKA (reference sequence).

By sample share, this clone is medium-sized. The chain is built from TRBV19 and TRBJ2-3; 9 nucleotides agree with TRBD2. Germline CDR1 is LNHDA and CDR2 is SQIVND (reference sequence). The CDR3 is made up of 15 amino acids. Losses at the gene ends were 8 bases for V and 4 bases for J; bases not matched to a gene: 10. The CDR3 spells CASGPSGKAADTQYF. The DNA of the CDR3 is TGTGCCAGTGGTCCTAGCGGGAAAGCGGCAGATACGCAGTATTTT.

The J gene is TRBJ1-6, the V gene TRBV20-1; D unclear. This CDR3 spans 16 amino acids. CDR1 and CDR2 (germline): DFQATT, SNEGSKA (reference sequence). Trimming removed 0 bases from V and 7 bases from J, with 16 bases in between. The CDR3 DNA is TGCAGTGCTAGAGATAAGCGGGATTTAGACAATTCACCCCTCCACTTT. Translating it yields CSARDKRDLDNSPLHF.

This clone was found many times. In the same sample, other DNA sequences code for this CDR3. The chain recombines TRBV7-3 with TRBJ2-6; D tentatively fits TRBD1 or TRBD2 (5 bases each). From germline, CDR1 is SGHTA and CDR2 FQGTGA. The CDR3 runs 15 residues. Trimming took off 2 bases at V and 4 bases at J, with 9 bases between the two ends. CDR3 protein: CASSLGGAGANVLTF. The CDR3 DNA follows: TGTGCCAGCAGCTTAGGGGGTGCAGGGGCCAACGTCCTGACTTTC.

Only a few counts were recorded for this clone. V and J are TRBV10-3 and TRBJ1-6; unclear D gene. This CDR3 has 14 amino acids. In germline, CDR1 is ENHRY, CDR2 SYGVKD. Trimming left V 3 bases short and J 7 bases short, with 10 bases between. CDR3 sequence (DNA): TGTGCCATCAGTGAAAGTGAACCCAATTCACCCCTCCACTTT. This translates into CAISESEPNSPLHF.

This clone has a handful of counts. This may stem from a read error, because a much larger clone lies one nucleotide away. Other DNA sequences in the same sample also yield this CDR3. This sequence joins TRBV12-3 or TRBV12-4 and TRBJ2-5, with D unclear. The CDR3 is 12 residues long. CDR3 amino acids: CASGDPREAQYF. The CDR3 bases are TGTGCCAGCGGAGATCCGCGAGAGGCCCAGTACTTC.

This clone was counted at least ten times. V usage is TRBV18 and J usage is TRBJ1-5; 8 nucleotides agree with TRBD1. This CDR3 spans 15 amino acids. Losses at the gene ends were 2 bases for V and 5 bases for J; bases not matched to a gene: 5. Germline CDR1 KGHSH, CDR2 LQKENI. For the CDR3, the DNA is TGTGCCAGCTCACCAAGGACAGGGAGTGATCAGCCCCAGCATTTT. Translating it yields CASSPRTGSDQPQHF.

V is TRBV28 and J is TRBJ2-1; D gene ambiguous. The CDR3 totals 17 residues. Deletions cut 6 bases from V and 0 bases from J, with 18 bases between. Germline V gene data show CDR1 as MDHEN and CDR2 as SYDVKM. The CDR3 DNA reads as TGTGCCAGCAGGCGCCAAGGCAGGCCAAGCTCCTACAATGAGCAGTTCTTC. This gives the protein CASRRQGRPSSYNEQFF.

The chain is built from TRBV27 and TRBJ1-6; D is perhaps TRBD1 (6 bases). Germline lookup yields CDR1 MNHEY and CDR2 SMNVEV (reference sequence). V was trimmed by 1 base and J by 5 bases, leaving 9 bases between them. The CDR3 spans 15 residues. In DNA form, the CDR3 reads TGTGCCAGCAGTTTATTAGGACAGAATAATTCACCCCTCCACTTT. This encodes CASSLLGQNNSPLHF.

As regards this clone: One end of the junction fails to match germline, which may point to a read error. The rearrangement links TRBV10-3 to TRBJ2-7; 8 bases are shared with TRBD1. The CDR3 is 14 residues long. Germline V gene lookup returns CDR1 ENHRY and CDR2 SYGVKD. The CDR3 is CAISGGQVFYEQYF. In nucleotides, the CDR3 is TGTGCCATCAGTGGGGGACAGGTCTTCTACGAGCAATACTTC.

This clone was seen ten or more times. The rearrangement uses TRBV7-8 and TRBJ1-5, with D uncertain. Germline V gene lookup returns CDR1 SGHVS and CDR2 FQNEAQ. The length of the CDR3 is 15 residues. The V end was cut by 1 base, the J end by 2 bases, with 9 bases between. The CDR3 protein is CASSLDLAGNQPQHF. The CDR3, as DNA: TGTGCCAGCAGCTTAGACCTAGCGGGCAATCAGCCCCAGCATTTT.